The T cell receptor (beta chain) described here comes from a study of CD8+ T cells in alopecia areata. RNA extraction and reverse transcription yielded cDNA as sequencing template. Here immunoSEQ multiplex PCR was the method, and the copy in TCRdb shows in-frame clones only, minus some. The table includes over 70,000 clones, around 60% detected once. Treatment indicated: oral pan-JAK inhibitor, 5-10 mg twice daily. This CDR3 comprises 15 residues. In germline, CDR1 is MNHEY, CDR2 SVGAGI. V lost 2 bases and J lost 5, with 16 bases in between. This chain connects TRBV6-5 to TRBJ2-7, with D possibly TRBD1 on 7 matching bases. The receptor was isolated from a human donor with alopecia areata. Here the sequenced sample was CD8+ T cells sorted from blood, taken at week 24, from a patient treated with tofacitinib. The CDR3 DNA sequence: TGTGCCAGCAGTTACGGGGGGACAGCCGGGGACGAGCAGTACTTC. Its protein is CASSYGGTAGDEQYF.